This note documents a single TCR beta chain sequence. The count of this clone is one. Its binding antigen is unknown. The record has no base qualities; no much larger clone is one base away. The data were obtained in a study of blood T cell repertoires in COVID-19 (TCRdb year 2020). Study-level background: Samples from collaborators originated in the United States, Italy and Spain and spanned both the acute and convalescent phases of COVID-19. A de-identified subject ID, COVID-19 status, age in years and sex were almost always included in the sample metadata. The prospective study material was composed of cDNA or gDNA derived from T cells, B-cell-depleted T cells, or PBMCs. Deeply sampled blood TCRbeta repertoires from subjects exposed to, actively infected with, or recovered from COVID-19 were included in the dataset. The repertoires were made available in a free public database intended to serve as a resource for research on the immune response to SARS-CoV-2. HLA class I and class II types, where available, came from metadata supplied by the sample provider rather than from assay-based typing. The samples were drawn from the first 160 participants of the ongoing ImmuneRACE study and from more than 1,000 subjects provided by 6 global collaborators.

Germline trimming: 7 bases from V, 5 bases from J; junction bases outside gene matches: 15. Including cysteine and phenylalanine, the CDR3 has 16 amino acids. The read is trimmed to its CDR3 DNA, 48 bases read in frame from base 1. CDR1 and CDR2, per the germline V gene, are MDHEN and SYDVKM. General conclusions and limits of the study: The quantity of clinical and demographic metadata differed by source and by participant and was supplied without curation.

TCRbeta CDR3 regions were amplified from genomic DNA using the immunoSEQ Assay, a bias-controlled multiplex PCR. The study's own analysis went as follows. The number of nucleated cells in each sample was estimated from the amplification of reference gene primers within the assay. Sequence reads were collapsed and filtered to measure the absolute abundance of every unique TCRbeta CDR3 rearrangement. For each sample, productive Simpson clonality was calculated as the square root of Simpson's diversity index over productive rearrangements. TCRdb mirrors the immuneACCESS table, restricted to in-frame sequences. Some clones are absent from its copies; in checked studies, under half trace to an unresolved V gene, and the reason for the others is unknown. Clone size and the V and J calls come from that table; the DNA yielded D and trimming. Recorded for this sample are around 71,000 clones; more than 65% of them occurred a single time. Of the sample, around 27% falls within the top ten clones.

Collaborating institutions collected whole blood in K2EDTA tubes following their own protocols. For TCRbeta analysis, collaborators shipped samples as frozen whole blood, isolated PBMCs, or DNA extracted from either of those sample types. The TCR was taken from an elderly woman with active or convalescent COVID-19. Sequenced: peripheral blood. The V gene is TRBV28 and the J gene is TRBJ1-2; TRBD1 lines up with 8 middle nucleotides. The nucleotide sequence reads TGTGCCAGCACCCATGGGGCAGCACAGGGGGTATATGGCTACACCTTC. It specifies CASTHGAAQGVYGYTF.